One and the same sample provided the 16 T cell receptor beta chains below, sequenced in a study of cytomegalovirus exposure and HLA in healthy donors. PCR involved 60 Vbeta and 13 Jbeta primers. Clones were read by immunoSEQ multiplex PCR, and TCRdb kept only the in-frame ones, dropping some. This table has under 250,000 clones, roughly 78% appearing once. Sequenced sample: PBMCs. Receptors were obtained from a boy between 10 and 17 years old in good health and CMV-seronegative.

CDR3: CASSLPTGSGYTF. The CDR3, as DNA: TGTGCCAGCAGCTTACCAACAGGGAGCGGCTACACCTTC. The J gene is TRBJ1-2, the V gene TRBV7-9; a weak D match, TRBD1 (6 bases). V shed 2 bases and J shed 8 bases, with 12 bases lying between them. The CDR3 has 13 residues. Looked up from germline, CDR1 is SEHNR and CDR2 is FQNEAQ (reference sequence).

The genes are TRBV6-5 and TRBJ1-6; possibly TRBD1 for D (6 bases). Trimming took off 4 bases at V and 13 bases at J, with 14 bases between the two ends. This CDR3 contains 13 residues. The germline gives CDR1 MNHEY, CDR2 SVGAGI. CDR3 in DNA: TGTGCCAGCAGTTTCCGGCCGGGGGGCCCCCTCCACTTT. It yields the protein CASSFRPGGPLHF.

V and J are TRBV7-2 and TRBJ1-4; no reliable D call. CDR1 is SGHTA and CDR2 is FQGNSA in the germline V gene. This CDR3 contains 15 residues. With 0 bases removed from V and 5 bases from J, the gap between germline ends came to 10 bases. The CDR3 here is CASSLAGGGNEKLFF. The CDR3 bases are TGTGCCAGCAGCTTAGCGGGAGGAGGAAATGAAAAACTGTTTTTT.

J is TRBJ1-1 and V is TRBV4-1; unclear D gene. There are 14 residues in the CDR3. Trimming stripped 2 bases from V and 2 bases from J, with 9 bases between. Germline V lookup: CDR1 MGHRA, CDR2 YSYEKL. DNA of the CDR3: TGCGCCAGCAGCCAAATGAGCCCCAACACTGAAGCTTTCTTT. Amino acid sequence: CASSQMSPNTEAFF.

This clone has just one count. The DNA is omitted, as the CDR3 cannot be located on it reliably, and the CDR3 follows TCRdb's listing. The V gene is TRBV27, the J gene TRBJ1-2. The CDR3 length is 14 residues, termini included. Germline CDR1 MNHEY, CDR2 SMNVEV (reference sequence). The CDR3 spells CASSSSSAGYGYTF.

The V and J genes are TRBV30 and TRBJ1-3; no clear D. There are 12 residues in the CDR3. Germline V gives CDR1 GTSNPN, CDR2 SVGIG (reference sequence). V was pared by 3 bases and J by 1 base, with 4 bases between. The CDR3 bases are TGTGCCTGGAGCCCTTCTGGAAACACCATATATTTT. Its protein is CAWSPSGNTIYF.

This clone was picked up one time. The CDR3 bases are TGTGCCAGCAGCTCGTACAGGGTGGTGGGTGAAGCTTTCTTT. Protein product: CASSSYRVVGEAFF. J is TRBJ1-1 and V is TRBV11-2; weak D call: TRBD1 (6 bases). CDR3 length: 14 amino acids. V was shortened by 4 bases and J by 7 bases, with 16 bases between the two germline ends. Germline V gene data show CDR1 as SGHAT and CDR2 as FQNNGV.

The chain carries TRBV29-1 and TRBJ2-7; D is ambiguous. Deletions cut 4 bases from V and 0 bases from J, with 10 bases between. Germline V lookup: CDR1 SQVTM, CDR2 ANQGSEA. This CDR3 has 13 amino acids. Here the CDR3 reads CSVGLRFSYEQYF. CDR3 in DNA: TGCAGCGTTGGCCTCAGGTTCTCCTACGAGCAGTACTTC.

The chain recombines TRBV5-1 with TRBJ2-2; 9 bases are shared with TRBD1. Germline assignment: CDR1 SGHRS and CDR2 YFSETQ. This CDR3 is built from 15 residues. The V and J ends lost 2 bases and 6 bases, in that order; junction bases with no gene match: 5. The CDR3, as DNA: TGCGCCAGCAGCTTAGGGACAGGGATATCCGGGGAGCTGTTTTTT. Its translation: CASSLGTGISGELFF.

J is TRBJ1-5 and V is TRBV19, with D unresolved. CDR3 length: 16 amino acids. The V gene's germline CDR1 is LNHDA and CDR2 SQIVND (reference sequence). The V end lost 0 bases, the J end lost 0 bases, and 9 bases lay between the germline ends. The DNA of the CDR3 is TGTGCCAGTAGTATAGAGGCCAGGAATAGCAATCAGCCCCAGCATTTT. Its protein is CASSIEARNSNQPQHF.

J is TRBJ2-7 and V is TRBV6-5, with 7 nucleotides matching TRBD1. This CDR3 contains 14 residues. CDR1 MNHEY and CDR2 SVGAGI come from the germline V gene. With V trimmed by 4 bases and J by 3 bases, 6 bases remained unmatched. This CDR3 reads CASSFLTGSYEQYF. The CDR3 coding sequence is TGTGCCAGCAGTTTCCTGACAGGGAGCTACGAGCAGTACTTC.

In its sample, this clone was seen once. The junction does not match germline at one end; this may be a read error. This rearrangement joins TRBV7-9 to TRBJ2-5; D is ambiguous. Germline CDR1 reads SEHNR; CDR2 reads FQNEAQ (reference sequence). The CDR3 runs to 12 residues. CDR3 nucleotide sequence: TGTTCCAGCAGCGACACCCCGGAGACCCAGTACTTC. It specifies CSSSDTPETQYF. Drawing the rest from reference TRBV7-9 and TRBJ2-5, the complete variable domain is DTGVSQNPRHKITKRGQNVTFRCDPISEHNRLYWYRQTLGQGPEFLTYFQNEAQLEKSRLLSDRFSAERPKGSFSTLEIQRTEQGDSAMYLCSSSDTPETQYFGPGTRLLVL.

This chain uses TRBV4-3 with TRBJ2-5; D possibly corresponds to TRBD2 (5 bases). This CDR3 has 15 amino acids. V was trimmed by 2 bases and J by 1 base, leaving 11 bases between them. Germline V CDR1 and CDR2: LGHNA, YSLEER. The CDR3: CASSQSRGLQETQYF. CDR3 sequence (DNA): TGCGCCAGCAGCCAAAGTCGGGGTCTCCAAGAGACCCAGTACTTC.

This clone occurred a few times. The CDR3 loop is CASSQRTGGVTGELFF. The CDR3 region has the DNA TGTGCCAGTAGTCAGAGGACAGGGGGCGTAACCGGGGAGCTGTTTTTT. V gene TRBV19 combines with J gene TRBJ2-2, with 11 bases matching TRBD1. The junction had 7 bases not matched to a gene; V was cut back by 5 bases and J by 5 bases. The CDR3 consists of 16 residues. The germline V gene encodes CDR1 LNHDA and CDR2 SQIVND (reference sequence).

The genes are TRBV5-1 and TRBJ2-3; D unresolved. Germline-derived CDR1 and CDR2 are SGHRS and YFSETQ. The V gene lost 6 bases and the J gene lost 2 bases, with 4 bases spanning the gap. The CDR3 loop spans 11 amino acids. CDR3 nucleotides: TGCGCCAGCACTCTCACAGATACGCAGTATTTT. As protein: CASTLTDTQYF.

The J gene is TRBJ2-1, the V gene TRBV19; 15 nucleotides line up with TRBD2. Trimming cost V 6 bases and J 9 bases; bases outside gene matches: 12. Germline V gene data show CDR1 as LNHDA and CDR2 as SQIVND (reference sequence). There are 17 residues in the CDR3. Here the CDR3 DNA reads TGTGCCAGTAGGCCACCACGGGGGACTAGCGGGAGGACTGAGCAGTTCTTC. Protein product: CASRPPRGTSGRTEQFF.